This TCR beta chain was sequenced during a study of cytomegalovirus exposure and HLA in healthy donors. General observations from the study: Looking again later, the authors saw that most CMV-associated TCR beta chains seemed HLA-restricted. An analysis was carried out at a later point. It showed that HLA-associated TCR beta chains were more clonally expanded than equally common non-associated chains. Later analysis demonstrated an association between a missense DCLRE1C variant and TCR beta V- and J-gene trimming.

Primers for the PCR totalled 60 Vbeta and 13 Jbeta. Here immunoSEQ multiplex PCR was the method, and the copy in TCRdb shows in-frame clones only, minus some. Seen here are 60,000 to 70,000 clones, around four fifths observed once, and the top ten hold roughly 5.1%. The CDR3 length is 16 residues. V was pared by 3 bases and J by 3 bases, with 8 bases of the junction left unmatched. CDR1 and CDR2 from the germline V gene are SGDLS and YYNGEE. A word on this clone: Its antigen is currently unknown.

The chain carries TRBV9 and TRBJ2-3, with 9 bases fitting TRBD2. This receptor was taken from a male donor in good health and CMV-seropositive. Sequenced: PBMCs. In DNA form, the CDR3 reads TGTGCCAGCAGCGAGCATGGCGGGGGGGAAACAGATACGCAGTATTTT. Its protein is CASSEHGGGETDTQYF.